A selection of T cell receptor beta chains follows, all from one sample in a study of cytomegalovirus exposure and HLA in healthy donors. Data came from immunoSEQ multiplex PCR; TCRdb stores just in-frame clones and leaves some out. Of approximately 61,000 clones listed, approximately 72% were seen once; the top ten hold about 53%. Sample: PBMCs. The origin of the receptors is a man aged 50 to 60 in good health and CMV-seropositive. CDR3s include the opening cysteine and the closing phenylalanine or tryptophan. Each record gives: D gene, clone size, V gene, J gene, CDR3 protein, CDR3 DNA. A D gene is named only where the DNA matches it firmly. Expanded clones are given a class, and other clones once, few, many or no size at all.

TRBD2	-	TRBV11-2	TRBJ2-5	CVSSSPKLAGSQETQYF	TGTGTCAGCAGCTCCCCGAAGCTAGCGGGGTCCCAAGAGACCCAGTACTTC
-	-	TRBV7-9	TRBJ1-5	CASSFDYEYQPQHF	TGTGCCAGCAGCTTTGATTATGAGTATCAGCCCCAGCATTTT
-	-	TRBV6-5	TRBJ1-6	CASRRSSYNSPLLF	TGTGCCAGCAGGAGAAGCTCCTATAATTCACCCCTCCTCTTT
-	-	TRBV19	TRBJ2-3	CATSNGRESTDTQYF	TGTGCCACCAGTAACGGCAGGGAAAGCACAGATACGCAGTATTTT
TRBD1	-	TRBV6-6	TRBJ1-6	CASTPRGSGSPLHF	TGTGCCAGCACACCCAGGGGGAGCGGTTCACCCCTCCACTTT
-	-	TRBV30	TRBJ1-1	CACQKNHVNTEAFF	TGTGCCTGTCAGAAAAATCACGTGAACACTGAAGCTTTCTTT
-	-	TRBV4-3	TRBJ1-2	CASSQKGAPVNYGYTF	TGCGCCAGCAGCCAAAAAGGGGCACCAGTTAACTATGGCTACACCTTC
-	-	TRBV30	TRBJ2-5	CAWVGLALGETQYF	TGTGCCTGGGTGGGACTCGCACTTGGCGAGACCCAGTACTTC
-	once	TRBV6-5	TRBJ2-5	CASSLPGSETQYF	TGTGCCAGCAGCCTCCCAGGGTCGGAGACCCAGTACTTC
-	few	TRBV7-2	TRBJ2-7	CASSLASSYEQYF	TGTGCCAGCAGCTTAGCCTCCTCCTACGAGCAGTACTTC
-	-	TRBV2	TRBJ2-7	CASSVNRGGYEQYF	TGTGCCAGCAGTGTGAACAGGGGGGGCTACGAGCAGTACTTC
TRBD2	-	TRBV7-2	TRBJ2-7	CASSRPRTSGGNEQYF	TGTGCCAGCAGCCGTCCCAGGACTAGCGGGGGAAACGAGCAGTACTTC
-	once	TRBV2	TRBJ2-1	CASSESLASTYNEQFF	TGTGCCAGCAGTGAAAGCCTAGCGAGTACCTACAATGAGCAGTTCTTC
-	-	TRBV5-1	TRBJ2-3	CASSLSGSRTDTQYF	TGCGCCAGCAGCTTGAGTGGGAGTCGGACAGATACGCAGTATTTT
-	-	TRBV7-8	TRBJ1-4	CASSLGDLEKLFF	TGTGCCAGCAGCTTGGGAGATTTAGAAAAACTGTTTTTT
TRBD2	-	TRBV5-4	TRBJ2-7	CASSSNPTSGLREQYF	TGTGCCAGCAGCTCTAACCCGACTAGCGGCCTACGAGAGCAGTACTTC
TRBD1	-	TRBV5-6	TRBJ2-4	CASSLLDRAQNIQYF	TGTGCCAGCAGCTTGTTGGACAGGGCCCAAAACATTCAGTACTTC
-	-	TRBV4-3	TRBJ1-1	CASSQGQVNTEAFF	TGCGCCAGCAGCCAAGGACAGGTCAACACTGAAGCTTTCTTT
TRBD1	few	TRBV5-8	TRBJ2-1	CASSFPTGGLLNEQFF	TGTGCCAGCAGCTTCCCGACAGGGGGTCTGTTAAATGAGCAGTTCTTC
-	-	TRBV27	TRBJ1-4	CASSLGRANEKLFF	TGTGCCAGCAGTTTAGGCCGTGCTAATGAAAAACTGTTTTTT
-	-	TRBV5-1	TRBJ2-3	CASSLARGVTDTQYF	TGCGCCAGCAGCTTGGCGCGGGGAGTAACAGATACGCAGTATTTT
TRBD1	-	TRBV30	TRBJ2-7	CAWSAGQFYEQHF	TGTGCCTGGAGTGCGGGACAGTTTTACGAGCAGCACTTC
-	few	TRBV6-1	TRBJ2-2	CASSNGRLTGELFF	TGTGCCAGCTCCAACGGGAGATTGACCGGGGAGCTGTTTTTT
TRBD2	-	TRBV9	TRBJ2-1	CASSVVPITSGSSEQFF	TGTGCCAGCAGCGTAGTCCCTATTACTAGCGGGAGTAGTGAGCAGTTCTTC
-	-	TRBV7-9	TRBJ2-2	CSSSLGLRGKSTGELFF	TGTTCCAGCAGCTTAGGCCTTCGAGGAAAGTCCACCGGGGAGCTGTTTTTT
-	-	TRBV7-3	TRBJ1-1	CASSQYRNTEAFF	TGTGCCAGCAGCCAATACAGAAACACTGAAGCTTTCTTT
TRBD1	-	TRBV19	TRBJ2-7	CASAPGTGYEQYF	TGTGCCAGTGCCCCCGGGACAGGGTACGAGCAGTACTTC
TRBD1	-	TRBV6-1	TRBJ1-5	CASRQGEGGNQPQHF	TGTGCCAGCAGGCAGGGGGAAGGAGGCAATCAGCCCCAGCATTTT
TRBD1	-	TRBV6-4	TRBJ1-1	CASSVQGDTEAFF	TGTGCCAGCAGTGTGCAGGGGGACACTGAAGCTTTCTTT
-	-	TRBV11-2	TRBJ2-6	CASSLVGSSGANVLTF	TGTGCCAGCAGCTTAGTGGGGAGCTCTGGGGCCAACGTCCTGACTTTC
-	-	TRBV7-2	TRBJ1-5	CASSFSDSPSNQPQHF	TGTGCCAGCAGCTTCAGCGACAGTCCTAGCAATCAGCCCCAGCATTTT
-	few	TRBV11-2	TRBJ2-6	CASSLYGANVLTF	TGTGCCAGCAGCTTGTATGGGGCCAACGTCCTGACTTTC
-	-	TRBV7-9	TRBJ2-7	CSSSEGMRDRYNEQYF	TGTTCCAGCAGCGAGGGCATGCGGGACCGTTACAACGAGCAGTACTTC
-	-	TRBV5-1	TRBJ2-7	CASSRTTSYEQYF	TGCGCCAGCAGTAGGACAACCTCCTACGAGCAGTACTTC
TRBD2	-	TRBV6-5	TRBJ2-1	CASSSQRGGTGEQFF	TGTGCCAGCAGTTCCCAGCGGGGGGGCACCGGTGAGCAGTTCTTC
TRBD1	once	TRBV2	TRBJ2-7	CASSKDRGASYEQYF	TGTGCCAGCAGTAAGGACAGGGGAGCCTCCTACGAGCAGTACTTC
-	-	TRBV11-3	TRBJ2-3	CASSLRSSRVGGTDTQYF	TGTGCCAGCAGCTTAAGGTCGAGCCGGGTTGGCGGCACAGATACGCAGTATTTT
-	-	TRBV14	TRBJ2-1	CASSLLGADEQFF	TGTGCCAGCAGCCTACTGGGGGCGGATGAGCAGTTCTTC
-	-	TRBV7-9	TRBJ2-1	CSSSLVSSGHNEQFF	TGTTCCAGCAGCTTAGTTTCCAGCGGACACAATGAGCAGTTCTTC
TRBD2	-	TRBV6-1	TRBJ2-7	CASSGVSGRSSYEQYF	TGTGCCAGCAGTGGAGTTAGCGGGAGAAGCTCCTACGAGCAGTACTTC
-	-	TRBV5-1	TRBJ2-2	CASSLISQANTGELFF	TGCGCCAGCAGCTTGATTAGTCAGGCCAACACCGGGGAGCTGTTTTTT
-	-	TRBV5-5	TRBJ2-3	CASSSLGGTDTQYF	TGTGCCAGCAGCTCGTTAGGGGGCACAGATACGCAGTATTTT
TRBD1	-	TRBV2	TRBJ2-1	CASSPQGLSSYNEQFF	TGTGCCAGCAGTCCACAGGGGCTCAGCTCCTACAATGAGCAGTTCTTC
TRBD1	few	TRBV19	TRBJ2-7	CASSQTDRGLGEQYF	TGTGCCAGTAGTCAAACGGACAGGGGGCTGGGAGAGCAGTACTTC
-	-	TRBV6-5	TRBJ2-5	CATQQEKTQYF	TGTGCCACCCAACAAGAAAAGACCCAGTACTTC
-	-	TRBV6-1	TRBJ2-7	CAIQGWDVSYEQYF	TGTGCCATCCAGGGGTGGGACGTCTCCTACGAGCAGTACTTC
TRBD2	once	TRBV6-6	TRBJ2-1	CASSYEGGGLDNEQFF	TGTGCCAGCAGTTACGAGGGCGGGGGGCTCGATAATGAGCAGTTCTTC
-	-	TRBV5-1	TRBJ2-6	CASSLPFGQISEANVLTF	TGCGCCAGCAGCCTCCCCTTTGGACAGATCTCTGAGGCCAACGTCCTGACTTTC
-	-	TRBV18	TRBJ1-5	CASSPPSTVGNQPQHF	TGTGCCAGCTCACCACCCTCGACAGTTGGCAATCAGCCCCAGCATTTT